What follows are 27 T cell receptor beta chains derived from one specimen sequenced in a study of blood T cells in healthy people across ages (dated by TCRdb to 2015 to 2017). Library preparation was by 5' RACE. TCRdb shows the sequencer as Illumina HiSeq 2500. A second about 7 to 11 cycle PCR used a sample-barcoded 5' primer and a J-beta primer mix. Through fastp at Q25 and MiXCR, TCRdb rebuilt clones from the public reads, retaining in-frame beta chains. Entries that share a CDR3 protein sequence are merged under the most common genes and DNA. The sample data list roughly 640,000 distinct CDR3 sequences, and approximately 30% of these were observed just once. The ten largest clones add up to 15% to 19% of the sample. What was sequenced was blood. The receptors shown here come from an elderly woman in good health.

This clonotype came up many times. V is TRBV7-2 and J is TRBJ2-1; the match to TRBD2 covers 9 bases. CDR1 and CDR2 (germline): SGHTA, FQGNSA. V shed 5 bases, J shed 7 bases, and the junction held 6 bases outside the gene matches. The CDR3 is 14 amino acids. Here the CDR3 DNA reads TGTGCCAGCAGCCAAAGCGGGGGGCCGAATGAGCAGTTCTTC. Amino acids: CASSQSGGPNEQFF.

This clonotype was detected only a few times. The chain carries TRBV28 and TRBJ1-2, with unresolved D. Germline V gene data show CDR1 as MDHEN and CDR2 as SYDVKM. Trimming pared 3 bases from V and 8 bases from J, leaving 16 bases between. The CDR3 loop spans 14 amino acids. The CDR3 spells CASSFRYSRGGYTF. The DNA of the CDR3 is TGTGCCAGCAGTTTTAGATACAGCCGAGGGGGCTACACCTTC.

This clonotype was counted at least ten times. This chain connects TRBV14 to TRBJ1-6, with D maybe TRBD1 (6 bases). This CDR3 has 15 amino acids. The V and J ends lost 4 bases and 11 bases respectively, with 18 bases between them. CDR1 and CDR2 (germline): SGHDN, FVKESK. The chain's CDR3 is CASSPPGTRGTPLHF. CDR3 nucleotide sequence: TGTGCCAGCAGCCCTCCCGGGACAAGGGGTACACCCCTCCACTTT.

A few counts support this clonotype. V usage is TRBV12-3 or TRBV12-4 and J usage is TRBJ1-2, with 10 nucleotides matching TRBD1. This CDR3 contains 16 residues. V gave up 5 bases and J gave up 4 bases; unmatched junction bases: 10. CDR3 DNA: TGTGCCAGCAGTCTGACCTCGACAGGGGGCCTCTATGGCTACACCTTC. Translating it yields CASSLTSTGGLYGYTF.

This clonotype appeared a few times. This chain joins TRBV4-1 and TRBJ2-1, with TRBD2 matching over 14 bases. In germline, CDR1 is MGHRA, CDR2 YSYEKL. This CDR3 has 19 residues. Losses at the gene ends were 6 bases for V and 6 bases for J; bases not matched to a gene: 16. CDR3 protein: CASRGTGLAGANSLNEQFF. The CDR3 DNA sequence: TGCGCCAGCAGGGGTACGGGACTAGCGGGGGCGAACTCGCTCAATGAGCAGTTCTTC.

This clonotype was seen ten or more times. This rearrangement joins TRBV5-5 to TRBJ2-1, with 7 bases matching TRBD1. The CDR3 loop spans 13 amino acids. Trimming took 4 bases from V and 5 from J; bases not matched to a gene: 3. The V gene's germline CDR1 is SGHKS and CDR2 YYEKEE (reference sequence). The CDR3 DNA sequence: TGTGCCAGCAGCGCGACAGGGAACAATGAGCAGTTCTTC. Its translation: CASSATGNNEQFF.

This chain joins TRBV2 and TRBJ1-1; 7 nucleotides match TRBD1. With V trimmed by 5 bases and J by 2 bases, 8 bases remained unmatched. CDR3 length equals 15 residues. Germline assignment: CDR1 SNHLY and CDR2 FYNNEI. The CDR3 spells CASSTTGQVNTEAFF. The CDR3 bases are TGTGCCAGCAGTACAACCGGACAGGTCAACACTGAAGCTTTCTTT.

At least ten counts were recorded for this clonotype. A much larger clone lies a single base off, so this may be a read error. The genes are TRBV6-5 and TRBJ2-1; no definite D call. TRBJ2-7 explains the end of the DNA better; the J call may be wrong. This CDR3 region has 17 residues. Germline loops: CDR1 MNHEY, CDR2 SVGAGI. This chain's CDR3 is CASRLFVGPSSYNEQYF. The CDR3 coding sequence is TGTGCCAGCAGACTATTCGTTGGGCCCAGCTCCTACAATGAGCAGTACTTC.

This clonotype was recorded many times. The V call is TRBV6-6, the J call TRBJ2-7; no definite D call. Germline-derived CDR1 and CDR2 are MNHNY and SVGAGI (reference sequence). This CDR3 region has 12 residues. Trimming cost V 2 bases and J 5 bases, with 7 bases left between them. The CDR3 sequence: CASSYPQNEQYF. The DNA of the CDR3 is TGTGCCAGCAGTTACCCCCAAAACGAGCAGTACTTC.

This clonotype has a count of ten or more. The J gene is TRBJ2-7, the V gene TRBV15; D may match TRBD1 or TRBD2 (5 bases each). Germline CDR1 LNHNV, CDR2 YYDKDF (reference sequence). V gave up 5 bases and J gave up 0 bases, with 11 bases separating them. CDR3 length: 14 residues. In nucleotides, the CDR3 is TGTGCCACCAGCCTTCGGGACGGCTCCTACGAGCAGTACTTC. This sequence encodes CATSLRDGSYEQYF.

Many counts were recorded for this clonotype. This chain joins TRBV12-5 and TRBJ2-3, with a weak D call TRBD2 (5 bases). Germline V CDR1 and CDR2: LGHNT, FRNRAP. CDR3 length: 11 amino acids. The germline V and J ends were trimmed by 5 bases and 7 bases, with 7 bases remaining between them. CDR3 in amino acids: CASGPGNTQYF. The CDR3 bases are TGTGCTAGTGGTCCCGGGAATACGCAGTATTTT.

This clonotype was observed at least ten times. The chain has TRBV20-1 and TRBJ2-3; D may be TRBD2 (5 bases). Trimming took 0 bases from V and 2 from J, leaving 18 bases between them. Per germline, CDR1 DFQATT and CDR2 SNEGSKA (reference sequence). The CDR3 sequence is 17 residues long. The CDR3 DNA follows: TGCAGTGCTAGAGATCTAGGGAGACGACACGACACAGATACGCAGTATTTT. It codes for CSARDLGRRHDTDTQYF.

The V and J genes are TRBV28 and TRBJ1-2, with D hard to call. The CDR3 runs to 13 residues. Germline loops: CDR1 MDHEN, CDR2 SYDVKM. V dropped 8 bases and J dropped 4 bases, with 14 bases sitting between them. The CDR3 loop reads CASLRTLGYGYTF. Here the CDR3 DNA reads TGTGCCAGCCTGCGGACTTTGGGCTATGGCTACACCTTC.

This clonotype was seen at least ten times. This sequence joins TRBV5-1 and TRBJ1-4, with D possibly TRBD1 on 6 matching bases. Trimming removed 0 bases at V and 8 bases at J, with 14 bases between. The germline CDR1 and CDR2 sequences are SGHRS and YFSETQ. This CDR3 is built from 15 residues. This CDR3 is CASSLGGGEYEKLFF. CDR3 coding DNA: TGCGCCAGCAGCTTGGGGGGGGGCGAATACGAAAAACTGTTTTTT.

This rearrangement joins TRBV5-1 to TRBJ2-7; 11 bases map to TRBD2. The CDR3 is made up of 16 amino acids. V lost 3 bases and J lost 3; bases outside the gene matches: 8. Germline assignment: CDR1 SGHRS and CDR2 YFSETQ. The CDR3 is CASSSHGTSGNYEQYF. The CDR3 nucleotides read TGCGCCAGCAGCTCGCACGGGACTAGCGGCAACTACGAGCAGTACTTC.

The gene calls are TRBV7-2 and TRBJ1-2, with D tentatively TRBD1 (5 bases). There are 15 residues in the CDR3. Germline values: CDR1 SGHTA, CDR2 FQGNSA. V was shortened by 2 bases and J by 7 bases, with 17 bases between the two germline ends. This chain's CDR3 is CASSLRQSGAGGYTF. In nucleotides, the CDR3 is TGTGCCAGCAGCTTAAGACAGTCGGGAGCGGGTGGCTACACCTTC.

The chain employs TRBV20-1 and TRBJ2-1; no clear D. The CDR3 contains 13 residues. V lost 0 bases to trimming and J lost 6 bases, with 9 bases between them. Germline V lookup: CDR1 DFQATT, CDR2 SNEGSKA (reference sequence). This CDR3 is CSAREESLNEQFF. Here the CDR3 DNA reads TGCAGTGCTAGAGAGGAGAGCCTCAATGAGCAGTTCTTC.

This clonotype was recorded many times. The chain uses TRBV20-1 and TRBJ2-1; 10 nucleotides align to TRBD2. The trim removed 3 bases at V and 10 bases at J, leaving 15 bases unmatched. CDR3 length: 16 residues. From germline, CDR1 is DFQATT and CDR2 SNEGSKA (reference sequence). The CDR3 reads CSARGLAGGPWAEQFF. Written as DNA, the CDR3 is TGCAGTGCTAGGGGGTTAGCGGGGGGCCCTTGGGCAGAGCAGTTCTTC.

The sample holds many counts of this clonotype. The genes are TRBV10-3 and TRBJ2-1; no definite D call. Germline lookup yields CDR1 ENHRY and CDR2 SYGVKD. V lost 3 bases to trimming and J lost 15 bases, with 18 bases between them. The CDR3 has 13 amino acids. Here the CDR3 DNA reads TGTGCCATCAGTGAATATGAGCGTAGCATTCCGTTCTTC. This translates into CAISEYERSIPFF.

The CDR3 loop is CSVAGTGISGANVLTF. The CDR3, as DNA: TGCAGCGTGGCCGGGACAGGCATCTCTGGGGCCAACGTCCTGACTTTC. The chain joins TRBV29-1 to TRBJ2-6; TRBD1 agrees at 8 bases. With V trimmed by 6 bases and J by 0 bases, 7 bases remained unmatched. Germline CDR1 SQVTM, CDR2 ANQGSEA. There are 16 residues in the CDR3.

With respect to this clonotype: Sequence at one end of the junction differs from germline and may be a read error. DNA of the CDR3: TGTGCCGGCAGTTCCCTAGCGGCCGTGGGGGAGCAGTACTTC. The encoded protein is CAGSSLAAVGEQYF. The rearrangement uses TRBV12-3 or TRBV12-4 and TRBJ2-5, with TRBD2 identical over 7 bases. The CDR3 totals 14 residues.

CDR3 coding DNA: TGTGCCAGCTCATCCAGTCCCGCAGATACGCAGTATTTT. Translated, it gives CASSSSPADTQYF. The chain recombines TRBV18 with TRBJ2-3; no firm D call. V dropped 5 bases and J dropped 4 bases, with 10 bases sitting between them. The CDR3 extends over 13 amino acids. In germline, CDR1 is KGHSH, CDR2 LQKENI.

This clonotype has at least ten counts. The genes are TRBV15 and TRBJ2-1, with a possible D match to TRBD2 (7 bases). Germline CDR1 and CDR2: LNHNV and YYDKDF (reference sequence). CDR3 size: 12 residues. Trimming shortened V by 8 bases and J by 15 bases, and 20 bases separated the two germline ends. Written as DNA, the CDR3 is TGTGCCACCCGAAGTTTGGGGGGGCATTTGTTCTTC. The encoded protein is CATRSLGGHLFF. The whole variable domain, filled in from reference TRBV15 and TRBJ2-1, reads DAMVIQNPRYQVTQFGKPVTLSCSQTLNHNVMYWYQQKSSQAPKLLFHYYDKDFNNEADTPDNFQSRRPNTSFCFLDIRSPGLGDTAMYLCATRSLGGHLFFGPGTRLTVL.

The chain is built from TRBV7-2 and TRBJ1-1, with 7 nucleotides matching TRBD1. The germline V gene has CDR1 SGHTA and CDR2 FQGNSA. V lost 5 bases and J lost 5; bases outside the gene matches: 8. The CDR3 is 14 residues long. The CDR3 sequence is CASSPLTGRTEAFF. The CDR3 coding sequence is TGTGCCAGCAGCCCCTTGACAGGGCGGACTGAAGCTTTCTTT.

The sample holds many counts of this clonotype. This chain connects TRBV6-5 to TRBJ2-4; D could derive from TRBD1 or TRBD2 (5 bases each). The V gene lost 6 bases and the J gene lost 13 bases, with 25 bases spanning the gap. The CDR3 covers 15 residues. CDR1 and CDR2 from the germline V gene are MNHEY and SVGAGI. The CDR3: CASRAGNSKGEPQYF. CDR3 DNA: TGTGCCAGCAGGGCCGGGAACTCTAAAGGGGAGCCCCAGTACTTC.

This clonotype was observed many times. The chain joins TRBV29-1 to TRBJ1-5, with TRBD1 matching 7 bases. Germline CDR1 SQVTM, CDR2 ANQGSEA. Trimming cost V 7 bases and J 5 bases; bases outside gene matches: 8. The CDR3 contains 13 residues. This chain's CDR3 is CSAGGQEDQPQHF. The CDR3 DNA sequence: TGCAGCGCAGGCGGACAGGAAGATCAGCCCCAGCATTTT.

As concerns this clonotype: A single base separates this from a much larger clone, so it may be a read error. The chain couples TRBV6-5 to TRBJ2-5, with 11 positions matching TRBD2. In germline, CDR1 is MNHEY, CDR2 SVGAGI. CDR3 length: 16 amino acids. The CDR3 here is CASSYSLAGGPTGQYF. The DNA for the CDR3 is TGTGCCAGCAGCTACTCGTTAGCGGGGGGGCCTACGGGGCAGTACTTC.